A single sample is the source of the 30 T cell receptor beta chains below, sequenced in a study of shared clonotypes between healthy human individuals. Libraries were prepared by immunoSEQ multiplex PCR; TCRdb keeps only in-frame clonotypes and omits some of them. The repertoire has roughly 720,000 clones, around 91% of them found once; the top ten carry approximately 35%. What was sequenced was memory CD8+ T cells from PBMCs. Noted subset: CD45RO+ cells pooled with CCR7-negative TemRA cells. These receptors were collected from a man between 18 and 35 years old in good health. Some clones in this sample may be carry-over from other donors' samples.

This rearrangement joins TRBV7-9 to TRBJ2-7, with 7 bases fitting TRBD2. This CDR3 has 16 amino acids. The V gene end was trimmed by 2 bases and the J gene end by 4 bases; junction bases not matched to a gene: 11. Germline CDR1 is SEHNR and CDR2 is FQNEAQ (reference sequence). The CDR3 DNA is TGTGCCAGCAGCTTAAGCGGGACCCGAGCTCGGTACGAGCAGTACTTC. This translates into CASSLSGTRARYEQYF.

The sample holds one count of this clone. The rearrangement links TRBV4-3 to TRBJ1-2; possible D gene TRBD1, 5 bases. Between the trimmed V and J ends, which lost 0 bases and 6 bases, there was a span of 14 bases. The CDR3 sequence is 15 residues long. CDR1 is LGHNA and CDR2 is YSLEER in the germline V gene. In DNA, the CDR3 is TGCGCCAGCAGCCAAGATCTGGGGGACGGGGATGGCTACACCTTC. Protein product: CASSQDLGDGDGYTF.

This chain joins TRBV4-3 and TRBJ2-7, with D possibly being TRBD1 (5 bases). The CDR3 loop spans 15 amino acids. Trimming pared 1 base from V and 0 bases from J, leaving 10 bases between. The germline CDR1 and CDR2 sequences are LGHNA and YSLEER. The CDR3 here is CASSQVPGYSYEQYF. The CDR3 region has the DNA TGCGCCAGCAGCCAAGTTCCAGGGTACTCCTACGAGCAGTACTTC.

The chain employs TRBV28 and TRBJ1-5; D uncertain. Germline-derived CDR1 and CDR2 are MDHEN and SYDVKM. The V end lost 1 base, the J end lost 5 bases, and 12 bases lay between the germline ends. The CDR3 has 15 amino acids. CDR3 amino acids: CASSLFVQPYQPQHF. The CDR3 region has the DNA TGTGCCAGCAGTTTATTCGTCCAACCGTATCAGCCCCAGCATTTT.

V usage is TRBV9 and J usage is TRBJ2-7; tentatively, D is TRBD1 (5 bases). The V and J ends lost 0 bases and 3 bases respectively, with 10 bases between them. The V gene's germline CDR1 is SGDLS and CDR2 YYNGEE. The CDR3 spans 14 residues. CDR3 protein: CASSVAPGNYEQYF. In DNA form, the CDR3 reads TGTGCCAGCAGCGTAGCTCCAGGGAACTACGAGCAGTACTTC. The full variable domain, completed using reference TRBV9 and TRBJ2-7, is DSGVTQTPKHLITATGQRVTLRCSPRSGDLSVYWYQQSLDQGLQFLIQYYNGEERAKGNILERFSAQQFPDLHSELNLSSLELGDSALYFCASSVAPGNYEQYFGPGTRLTVT.

The chain carries TRBV28 and TRBJ2-2, with unresolved D. The CDR3 extends over 19 amino acids. Between the trimmed V and J ends, which lost 4 bases and 4 bases, there was a span of 25 bases. Germline loops: CDR1 MDHEN, CDR2 SYDVKM. The CDR3 protein is CASSSPAVSSNTLTGELFF. The CDR3 DNA sequence: TGTGCCAGCAGTTCGCCTGCTGTTTCGTCCAATACACTCACCGGGGAGCTGTTTTTT.

In this sample, this clone turned up once. This rearrangement joins TRBV6-6 to TRBJ1-5; D ambiguous. The V gene lost 7 bases and the J gene lost 3 bases, with 7 bases spanning the gap. In germline, CDR1 is MNHNY, CDR2 SVGAGI (reference sequence). The CDR3 has 12 amino acids. CDR3 amino acids: CASNPHNQPQHF. CDR3 bases: TGTGCCAGCAACCCACACAATCAGCCCCAGCATTTT.

The CDR3 reads CASSFDLRSSPLHF. The CDR3 DNA sequence: TGTGCCAGCAGCTTCGACCTAAGGAGTTCACCCCTCCACTTT. The chain employs TRBV5-4 and TRBJ1-6; no clear D. The CDR3 sequence is 14 residues long. Trimming left V 2 bases short and J 9 bases short, with 12 bases between. CDR1 SGHNT and CDR2 YYREEE come from the germline V gene (reference sequence).

V and J are TRBV6-5 and TRBJ1-2; TRBD1 is a possible D gene (6 bases). V was pared by 5 bases and J by 4 bases, with 11 bases between. CDR1 MNHEY and CDR2 SVGAGI come from the germline V gene. The CDR3 runs to 13 residues. This chain's CDR3 is CASSRQDGYGYTF. Here the CDR3 DNA reads TGTGCCAGCAGTCGACAGGACGGCTATGGCTACACCTTC.

The chain links TRBV7-9 to TRBJ2-3; no clear D gene. Deletions cut 3 bases from V and 6 bases from J, with 13 bases between. Germline V gives CDR1 SEHNR, CDR2 FQNEAQ (reference sequence). The CDR3 has 14 residues. The CDR3 sequence is CASSLAPIYDTQYF. The CDR3 bases are TGTGCCAGCAGCTTGGCACCGATATATGATACGCAGTATTTT.

About this clone: The sample carries other DNA sequences with the same CDR3. The chain couples TRBV27 to TRBJ2-7; D perhaps matches TRBD2 (5 bases). The CDR3 length is 13 residues. Germline V gives CDR1 MNHEY, CDR2 SMNVEV (reference sequence). V was trimmed by 2 bases and J by 4 bases, leaving 9 bases between them. This CDR3 is CASSLGSRYEQYF. The CDR3 region has the DNA TGTGCCAGCAGTTTAGGGAGCAGATACGAGCAGTACTTC.

The rearrangement uses TRBV2 and TRBJ2-7; D remains unclear. Looked up from germline, CDR1 is SNHLY and CDR2 is FYNNEI. V lost 5 bases, J lost 4 bases, and 9 bases lay in between. The CDR3 is made up of 12 amino acids. The CDR3 nucleotides read TGTGCCAGCAGTTACGGACCGTACGAGCAGTACTTC. Amino acids: CASSYGPYEQYF.

CDR3 loop: CASSGFLAGSPEQFF. The CDR3 bases are TGTGCCAGCAGTGGCTTCCTAGCGGGGAGCCCTGAGCAGTTCTTC. This chain connects TRBV6-1 to TRBJ2-1; 9 nucleotides match TRBD2. Germline assignment: CDR1 MNHNS and CDR2 SASEGT. Trimming removed 4 bases from V and 9 bases from J; junction bases left unmatched: 10. The CDR3 length is 15 residues.

This chain joins TRBV27 and TRBJ2-1; 10 bases align to TRBD2. V lost 8 bases and J lost 10; bases outside the gene matches: 17. The germline V gene has CDR1 MNHEY and CDR2 SMNVEV (reference sequence). The CDR3 loop spans 16 amino acids. Here the CDR3 reads CASRRTSGSKGGEQFF. CDR3 nucleotide sequence: TGTGCCAGCCGCCGGACTAGCGGTTCTAAGGGAGGAGAGCAGTTCTTC.

This chain connects TRBV7-9 to TRBJ1-2, with D perhaps TRBD1 (5 bases). Germline assignment: CDR1 SEHNR and CDR2 FQNEAQ (reference sequence). The CDR3 length is 14 residues. V lost 5 bases and J 5 bases, leaving 15 bases between the germline ends. The CDR3 spells CASSPVGGDYGYTF. DNA for the CDR3: TGTGCCAGCAGCCCTGTTGGAGGGGATTATGGCTACACCTTC.

There are a few counts of this clone. DNA for the CDR3: TGTGCCAGCAGTCATGGGACAGGGATAACGAACACTGAAGCTTTCTTT. It is translated as CASSHGTGITNTEAFF. The chain links TRBV6-6 to TRBJ1-1, with 9 bases that match TRBD1. This CDR3 is 16 amino acids long. V gave up 5 bases and J gave up 1 base; unmatched junction bases: 8. Germline assignment: CDR1 MNHNY and CDR2 SVGAGI (reference sequence).

The chain has TRBV29-1 and TRBJ2-1; 14 bases are shared with TRBD2. Germline CDR1 SQVTM, CDR2 ANQGSEA. CDR3 length equals 17 residues. The trim removed 7 bases at V and 9 bases at J, leaving 17 bases unmatched. CDR3 nucleotide sequence: TGCAGCGCCCTAGGACTAGCGGGGGGCACCCCTGTTGGTGAGCAGTTCTTC. Encoded protein: CSALGLAGGTPVGEQFF.

The rearrangement links TRBV7-9 to TRBJ2-7; 8 nucleotides line up with TRBD1. The CDR3 has 18 amino acids. CDR1 and CDR2 from the germline V gene are SEHNR and FQNEAQ (reference sequence). Trimming cost V 5 bases and J 2 bases; bases outside gene matches: 17. CDR3 in amino acids: CASSHATYSTQGAYEQYF. The CDR3 nucleotides read TGTGCCAGCAGCCACGCTACCTATTCCACACAGGGGGCCTACGAGCAGTACTTC.

In its sample, this clone was seen a few times. The sample has other DNA sequences that encode this CDR3 too. This rearrangement joins TRBV7-8 to TRBJ1-5, with a possible D match to TRBD1 (6 bases). This CDR3 is built from 13 residues. The V end was cut by 5 bases, the J end by 2 bases, with 7 bases between. The germline CDR1 and CDR2 sequences are SGHVS and FQNEAQ. CDR3 bases: TGTGCCAGCAGCCCAGGGGGCAATCAGCCCCAGCATTTT. Protein product: CASSPGGNQPQHF.

J is TRBJ2-5 and V is TRBV7-9; D remains unclear. The end of the DNA fits TRBJ2-7 better, so the J call may be wrong. This CDR3 has 12 amino acids. CDR1 is SEHNR and CDR2 is FQNEAQ in the germline V gene (reference sequence). CDR3 residues: CASSSNNYEQYF. In nucleotides, the CDR3 is TGTGCCAGCAGCTCTAACAACTACGAGCAGTACTTC.

As DNA, the CDR3 is TGTGCCAGAAACTCTGAAAAGGGTCGGGGGCAGCAGTACTTC. Amino acid sequence: CARNSEKGRGQQYF. The rearrangement uses TRBV30 and TRBJ2-7; D may match TRBD1 or TRBD2 (6 bases each). The germline CDR1 and CDR2 sequences are GTSNPN and SVGIG (reference sequence). There are 14 residues in the CDR3. Deletions cut 8 bases from V and 8 bases from J, with 25 bases between.

V usage is TRBV7-9 and J usage is TRBJ2-7; D is uncertain. This CDR3 spans 13 amino acids. Trimming shortened V by 2 bases and J by 2 bases, and 7 bases separated the two germline ends. Germline loops: CDR1 SEHNR, CDR2 FQNEAQ (reference sequence). The CDR3 reads CASSLMSAYEQYF. CDR3 in DNA: TGTGCCAGCAGCTTAATGTCGGCCTACGAGCAGTACTTC.

Concerning this clone: The sample carries other DNA sequences with the same CDR3. V and J are TRBV28 and TRBJ2-7, with D perhaps matching TRBD2 (5 bases). The CDR3 has 12 amino acids. V was cut by 4 bases and J by 3 bases, with 7 bases left in between. The germline CDR1 and CDR2 sequences are MDHEN and SYDVKM. This CDR3 is CASSYRGYEQYF. DNA for the CDR3: TGTGCCAGCAGTTACCGGGGCTACGAGCAGTACTTC.

V and J are TRBV28 and TRBJ2-2; D is unclear. The ends were cut back, 2 bases at V and 4 bases at J, with 8 bases in the middle. The germline V gene encodes CDR1 MDHEN and CDR2 SYDVKM. This CDR3 is built from 14 residues. The CDR3 region is CASSLAPSTGELFF. The CDR3 DNA reads as TGTGCCAGCAGTTTAGCCCCCTCCACCGGGGAGCTGTTTTTT.

The J gene is TRBJ2-3, the V gene TRBV9, with D hard to call. The V gene lost 0 bases and the J gene lost 5 bases, with 13 bases spanning the gap. Germline CDR1 reads SGDLS; CDR2 reads YYNGEE. CDR3 length: 15 amino acids. CDR3 protein: CASSVGLQIGDTQYF. DNA of the CDR3: TGTGCCAGCAGCGTAGGTCTGCAGATTGGAGATACGCAGTATTTT.

This clone was counted a single time. J is TRBJ1-6 and V is TRBV15; TRBD1 aligns across 8 bases. Germline V gene data show CDR1 as LNHNV and CDR2 as YYDKDF (reference sequence). V gave up 3 bases and J gave up 6 bases; unmatched junction bases: 7. This CDR3 comprises 16 residues. CDR3: CATSRTGQGGNSPLHF. The DNA for the CDR3 is TGTGCCACCAGCAGGACTGGACAGGGAGGTAATTCACCCCTCCACTTT. The full variable domain, in which reference TRBV15 and TRBJ1-6 provide the parts outside the CDR3, is DAMVIQNPRYQVTQFGKPVTLSCSQTLNHNVMYWYQQKSSQAPKLLFHYYDKDFNNEADTPDNFQSRRPNTSFCFLDIRSPGLGDTAMYLCATSRTGQGGNSPLHFGNGTRLTVT.

V gene TRBV6-6 combines with J gene TRBJ2-1, with no clear D. The V end lost 1 base, the J end lost 8 bases, and 6 bases lay between the germline ends. The germline V gene encodes CDR1 MNHNY and CDR2 SVGAGI (reference sequence). This CDR3 is built from 12 residues. The CDR3 reads CASSYFADEQFF. The CDR3, as DNA: TGTGCCAGCAGTTACTTTGCGGATGAGCAGTTCTTC.

The rearrangement links TRBV19 to TRBJ2-1; TRBD2 is a possible D gene (6 bases). There are 14 residues in the CDR3. CDR1 and CDR2 from the germline V gene are LNHDA and SQIVND (reference sequence). The germline V and J ends were trimmed by 5 bases and 7 bases, with 15 bases remaining between them. This CDR3 reads CASSLSGSWNEQFF. The CDR3 nucleotides are TGTGCCAGTAGTCTGTCCGGGAGTTGGAATGAGCAGTTCTTC. The full variable domain, in which reference TRBV19 and TRBJ2-1 provide the parts outside the CDR3, is DGGITQSPKYLFRKEGQNVTLSCEQNLNHDAMYWYRQDPGQGLRLIYYSQIVNDFQKGDIAEGYSVSREKKESFPLTVTSAQKNPTAFYLCASSLSGSWNEQFFGPGTRLTVL.

The gene calls are TRBV7-2 and TRBJ2-3, with unresolved D. The CDR3 has 16 amino acids. Germline lookup yields CDR1 SGHTA and CDR2 FQGNSA. V shed 1 base and J shed 2 bases, with 13 bases lying between them. The DNA for the CDR3 is TGTGCCAGCAGCTTAGGTTTGAGGCGACTCACAGATACGCAGTATTTT. As protein: CASSLGLRRLTDTQYF.

A few counts support this clone. The chain is built from TRBV29-1 and TRBJ1-1, with D unresolved. The CDR3 loop spans 14 amino acids. Trimming took off 4 bases at V and 0 bases at J, with 12 bases between the two ends. Germline V CDR1 and CDR2: SQVTM, ANQGSEA. The CDR3 nucleotides are TGCAGCGTTGGCCCGGACCACATGAACACTGAAGCTTTCTTT. The encoded protein is CSVGPDHMNTEAFF.